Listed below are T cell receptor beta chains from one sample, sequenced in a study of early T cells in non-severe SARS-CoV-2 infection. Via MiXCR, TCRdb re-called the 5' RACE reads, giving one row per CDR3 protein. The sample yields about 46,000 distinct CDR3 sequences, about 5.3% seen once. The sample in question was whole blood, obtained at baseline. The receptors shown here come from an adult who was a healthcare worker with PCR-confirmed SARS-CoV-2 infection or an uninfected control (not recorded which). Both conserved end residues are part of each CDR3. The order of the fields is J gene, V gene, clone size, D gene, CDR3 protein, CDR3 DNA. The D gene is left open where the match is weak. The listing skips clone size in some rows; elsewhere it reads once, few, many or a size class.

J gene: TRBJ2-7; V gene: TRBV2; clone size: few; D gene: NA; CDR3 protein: CASSRTASYEQYF; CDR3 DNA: TGTGCCAGCAGTCGGACGGCCTCCTACGAGCAGTACTTC
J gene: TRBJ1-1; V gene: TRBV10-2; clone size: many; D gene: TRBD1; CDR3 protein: CASSKQGRNTEAFF; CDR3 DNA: TGCGCCAGCAGTAAACAGGGGAGGAACACTGAAGCTTTCTTT
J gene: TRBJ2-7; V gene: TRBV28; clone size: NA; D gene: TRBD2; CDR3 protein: CASSLWASGTYEQYF; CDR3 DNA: TGTGCCAGCAGTTTATGGGCTAGCGGAACCTACGAGCAGTACTTC
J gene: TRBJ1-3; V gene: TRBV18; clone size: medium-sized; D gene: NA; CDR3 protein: CASSPADRGNTIYF; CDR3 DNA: TGTGCCAGCTCACCAGCCGACAGGGGAAACACCATATATTTT
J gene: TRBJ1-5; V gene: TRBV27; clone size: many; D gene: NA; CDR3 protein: CASSPAHGTSYSNQPQHF; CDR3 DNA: TGTGCCAGCAGTCCCGCCCACGGGACATCTTATAGCAATCAGCCCCAGCATTTT
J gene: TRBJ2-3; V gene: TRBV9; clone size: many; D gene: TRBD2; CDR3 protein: CASSVAPGLAFFPDTQYF; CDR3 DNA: TGTGCCAGCAGCGTAGCTCCGGGACTAGCCTTTTTCCCAGATACGCAGTATTTT
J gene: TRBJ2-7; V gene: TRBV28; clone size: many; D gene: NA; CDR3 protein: CASKLEPISNVQYF; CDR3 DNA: TGTGCCAGCAAACTGGAGCCCATCTCTAACGTGCAGTACTTC
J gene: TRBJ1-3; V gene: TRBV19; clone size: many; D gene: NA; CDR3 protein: CASSSTRTRTGNTIYF; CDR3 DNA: TGTGCCAGTAGCTCGACCCGGACACGTACTGGAAACACCATATATTTT
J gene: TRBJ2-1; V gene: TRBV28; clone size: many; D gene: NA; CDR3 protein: CASNRGYNEQFF; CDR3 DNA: TGTGCCAGCAACCGGGGTTACAATGAGCAGTTCTTC
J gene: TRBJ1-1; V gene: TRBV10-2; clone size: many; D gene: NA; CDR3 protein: CASRRDIVSHEAFF; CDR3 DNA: TGCGCCAGCAGACGGGACATTGTCAGCCATGAAGCTTTCTTT
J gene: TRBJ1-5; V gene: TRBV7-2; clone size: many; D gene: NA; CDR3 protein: CASSLSLQEPQHF; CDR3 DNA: TGTGCCAGCAGCTTAAGTTTACAGGAGCCCCAGCATTTT
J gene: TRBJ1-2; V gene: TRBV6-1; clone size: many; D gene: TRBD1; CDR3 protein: CASSGNRDSYYGYTF; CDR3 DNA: TGTGCCAGCAGCGGTAACCGGGACAGTTACTATGGCTACACCTTC
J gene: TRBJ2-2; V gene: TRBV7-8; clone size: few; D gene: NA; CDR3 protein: CASRRGSDTGELFF; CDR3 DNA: TGTGCCAGCAGGAGGGGATCTGACACCGGGGAGCTGTTTTTT
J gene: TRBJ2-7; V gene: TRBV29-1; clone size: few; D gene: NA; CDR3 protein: CSGSGTGNEQYF; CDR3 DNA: TGCAGCGGGAGCGGGACAGGCAACGAGCAGTACTTC
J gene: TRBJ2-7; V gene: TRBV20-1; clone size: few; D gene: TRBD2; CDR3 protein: CSARAWGTSTHEQYF; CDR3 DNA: TGCAGTGCTAGAGCTTGGGGGACTAGCACCCACGAGCAGTACTTC
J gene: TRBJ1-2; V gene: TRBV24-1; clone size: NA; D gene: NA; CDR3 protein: CATSDSHFGPGYTF; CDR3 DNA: TGTGCCACCAGTGATTCCCATTTTGGCCCCGGCTACACCTTC
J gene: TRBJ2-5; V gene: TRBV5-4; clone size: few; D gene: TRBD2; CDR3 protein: CASSPGGLVGETQYF; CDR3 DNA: TGTGCCAGCAGCCCCGGGGGACTAGTCGGGGAGACCCAGTACTTC
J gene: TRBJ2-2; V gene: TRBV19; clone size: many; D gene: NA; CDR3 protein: CASSKSQSNTGELFF; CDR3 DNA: TGTGCCAGTAGTAAGTCCCAGTCGAACACCGGGGAGCTGTTTTTT
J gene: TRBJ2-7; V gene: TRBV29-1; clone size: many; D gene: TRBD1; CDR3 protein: CSVRGQGYEQYF; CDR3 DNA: TGCAGCGTTCGGGGACAGGGTTACGAGCAGTACTTC
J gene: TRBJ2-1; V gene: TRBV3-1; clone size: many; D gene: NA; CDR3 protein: CASSPTYSYNEQFF; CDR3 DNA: TGTGCCAGCAGCCCGACGTACTCCTACAATGAGCAGTTCTTC